Included here is one T cell receptor (beta chain) sequence, with context. The data were obtained in a study of blood T cell repertoires in COVID-19. Study-wide background: COVID-19 samples from acute and convalescent phases originated in the United States, Italy and Spain.

Authors' analysis steps: It was from reference gene primer amplification that nucleated cell counts were estimated. Repertoires were generated with immunoSEQ multiplex PCR, while TCRdb's copy carries only in-frame clones and drops some. That table supplies the V and J calls and clone size; D and trimming were determined from the DNA. Here the sample spans around 260,000 clones, around 85% being singletons. This TCR was recovered from a woman aged 30 to 39 who had recovered from COVID-19. Sample: PBMCs or T cells enriched from blood (not recorded which).

For the CDR3, the DNA is TGTGCCAGCAGCTTGGCTGGCGGGAACACCGGGGAGCTGTTTTTT. Residues: CASSLAGGNTGELFF. V is TRBV5-5 and J is TRBJ2-2; D gene ambiguous. Trimming shortened V by 0 bases and J by 1 base, and 7 bases separated the two germline ends. The germline V gene has CDR1 SGHKS and CDR2 YYEKEE (reference sequence). The CDR3 spans 15 residues.